This T cell receptor beta chain was captured in a study of T cells in Graves' hyperthyroidism and ophthalmopathy. Using RNA transcripts as the source, TCR beta CDR3 regions were amplified. The HTBI primer set drove a first-round RT-PCR of the TCR CDR3. Via MiXCR, TCRdb re-called the multiplex PCR reads, giving one row per CDR3 protein. The sample shows 380,000 or so distinct CDR3 sequences, 14% of them seen only once. CDR3 length: 14 residues. Trimming took 3 bases from V and 6 from J, leaving 12 bases between them. The chain joins TRBV12-3 or TRBV12-4 to TRBJ2-1; maybe TRBD1 (6 bases). This TCR was sampled from a woman aged 25 to 39 with Graves' hyperthyroidism. The sample was blood. DNA of the CDR3: TGTGCCAGCAGTTTTCAGGGGAAAGGCAATGAGCAGTTCTTC. It is translated as CASSFQGKGNEQFF.